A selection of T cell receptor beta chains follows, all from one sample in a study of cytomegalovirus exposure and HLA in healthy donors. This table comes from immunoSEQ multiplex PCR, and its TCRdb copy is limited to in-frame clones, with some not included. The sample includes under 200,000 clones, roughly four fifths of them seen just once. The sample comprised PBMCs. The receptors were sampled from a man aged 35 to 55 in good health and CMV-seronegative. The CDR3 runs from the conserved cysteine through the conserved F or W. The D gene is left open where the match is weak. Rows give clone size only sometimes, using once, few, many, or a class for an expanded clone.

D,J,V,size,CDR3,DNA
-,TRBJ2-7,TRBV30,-,CAWRRRAGTSYEQYF,TGTGCCTGGAGGCGGCGGGCGGGAACTTCCTACGAGCAGTACTTC
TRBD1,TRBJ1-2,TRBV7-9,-,CSSSLTTPYSAGGIYGYTF,TGTTCCAGCAGCTTAACCACCCCGTATTCCGCAGGGGGGATCTATGGCTACACCTTC
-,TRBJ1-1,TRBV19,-,CASSIRPGGNTEAFF,TGTGCCAGTAGTATACGTCCGGGGGGGAACACTGAAGCTTTCTTT
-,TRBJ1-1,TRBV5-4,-,CASSPGGVIGRAFF,TGTGCCAGCAGCCCTGGAGGGGTGATCGGTCGAGCTTTCTTT
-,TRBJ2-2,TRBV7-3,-,CASSPYSSPNTGELFF,TGTGCCAGCAGCCCTTACTCGTCACCGAACACCGGGGAGCTGTTTTTT
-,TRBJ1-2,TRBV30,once,CAWSKRGGFSNYGYTF,TGTGCCTGGTCTAAAAGAGGCGGGTTCTCTAACTATGGCTACACCTTC
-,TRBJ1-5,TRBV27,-,CASRAAFSNQPQHF,TGTGCCAGCAGGGCGGCGTTTAGCAATCAGCCCCAGCATTTT
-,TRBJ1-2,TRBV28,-,CASSLLGGNYGYTF,TGTGCCAGCAGTTTATTAGGGGGAAACTATGGCTACACCTTC
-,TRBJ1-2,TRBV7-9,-,CASSQGQSVGYTF,TGTGCCAGCAGCCAAGGACAGTCCGTCGGCTACACCTTC
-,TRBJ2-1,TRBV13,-,CASSLTGLPYNEQFF,TGTGCCAGCAGCTTAACTGGACTACCTTACAATGAGCAGTTCTTC
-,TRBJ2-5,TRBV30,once,CACRTGYQETQYF,TGTGCCTGTCGGACGGGGTACCAAGAGACCCAGTACTTC
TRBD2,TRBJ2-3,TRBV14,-,CASSQDLRGGPADTQYF,TGTGCCAGCAGCCAAGATCTCCGGGGGGGCCCGGCAGATACGCAGTATTTT
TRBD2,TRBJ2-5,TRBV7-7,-,CASSHQTSGVILDKETQYF,TGTGCTAGCAGCCACCAGACTAGCGGGGTAATCCTTGACAAAGAGACCCAGTACTTC
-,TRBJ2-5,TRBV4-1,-,CASSQDGTLKETQYF,TGCGCCAGCAGCCAAGATGGGACTTTGAAAGAGACCCAGTACTTC
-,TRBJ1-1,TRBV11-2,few,CASSSLTEAFF,TGTGCCAGCAGCTCCCTCACTGAAGCTTTCTTT
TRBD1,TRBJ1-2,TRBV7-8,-,CASSDGTGVYGYTF,TGTGCCAGCAGCGACGGGACAGGGGTCTATGGCTACACCTTC